This TCR beta chain was captured by sequencing in a study of control samples from healthy donors and cancer patients. TCRdb's table, derived via immunoSEQ multiplex PCR, lists solely in-frame clones and lacks some. The sample has about 36,000 clones; approximately 95% are singletons. The sample taken for sequencing was PBMCs. The receptor was derived from a man aged 40-49 years with colorectal cancer.

The CDR3 nucleotides are TGTGCCAGTAGTATAGCACAGGGTGGTCAGCCCCAGCATTTT. It encodes CASSIAQGGQPQHF. The V and J genes are TRBV19 and TRBJ1-5; TRBD1 is a possible D gene (6 bases). This CDR3 spans 14 amino acids. Trimming removed 1 base from V and 6 bases from J, with 10 bases in between. Germline assignment: CDR1 LNHDA and CDR2 SQIVND (reference sequence).